One T cell receptor (beta chain) is described in this entry. This record belongs to a study of blood T cell repertoires in COVID-19. Study-wide context: The study drew acute and convalescent COVID-19 samples from the United States, Italy and Spain.

CDR1 and CDR2 from the germline V gene are SGHTA and FQGNSA. Losses at the gene ends were 7 bases for V and 10 bases for J; bases not matched to a gene: 9. This CDR3 has 14 amino acids. Per the original methods: By means of reference gene primer amplification, nucleated cell counts were estimated. Sequenced by immunoSEQ multiplex PCR; TCRdb stores in-frame clones only, minus some. The D gene and trimming were derived from the DNA, and the V and J assignments and clone size from that table. The table lists about 270,000 clones, 80% to 90% of them singletons. The gene calls are TRBV7-2 and TRBJ1-6; TRBD1 matches 8 bases. The sample was peripheral blood. The clonotype comes from a woman aged 65 to 85 with acute or convalescent COVID-19. The CDR3 DNA reads TGTGCCAGCACTGCGGGACAGGCTCTCTCACCCCTCCACTTT. Translating it yields CASTAGQALSPLHF. The whole variable domain, filled in from reference TRBV7-2 and TRBJ1-6, reads GAGVSQSPSNKVTEKGKDVELRCDPISGHTALYWYRQSLGQGLEFLIYFQGNSAPDKSGLPSDRFSAERTGGSVSTLTIQRTQQEDSAVYLCASTAGQALSPLHFGNGTRLTVT.